These 9 T cell receptor beta chains came from one sample sequenced in a study of Graves' ophthalmopathy and Graves' hyperthyroidism (dated by TCRdb to 2016 to 2018). Sequencing was carried out with an Illumina HiSeq 2000. For repertoire sequencing, TCR beta CDR3 regions were amplified from RNA transcripts. The first round was an RT-PCR using HTBI primers with the Qiagen OneStep RT-PCR kit, and this first round was followed by a second-round multiplex PCR, then size selection and purification. Using fastp at Q25 and MiXCR, TCRdb reprocessed the public reads and kept productive beta chains. Every distinct CDR3 protein forms one entry, paired with its most common genes and DNA. Within this sample are about 410,000 distinct CDR3 sequences, with approximately 16% of them counted one time only. About 1.4% of the sample comes from the top ten. The sample consisted of peripheral blood. The receptors were gathered from a woman aged 18-35 years with Graves' ophthalmopathy. Donor details come from another sample of the same person, matched by shared clones.

V usage is TRBV28 and J usage is TRBJ1-2, with TRBD1 as a possible D gene (5 bases). CDR1 and CDR2 from the germline V gene are MDHEN and SYDVKM. Trimming took off 6 bases at V and 8 bases at J, with 22 bases between the two ends. The CDR3 totals 15 residues. The DNA for the CDR3 is TGTGCCAGCAGACTGGGACTGCGCCAAAAGAACGGCTACACCTTC. Protein product: CASRLGLRQKNGYTF.

This clonotype was found many times. The J gene is TRBJ1-5, the V gene TRBV28; TRBD1 is a possible D gene (6 bases). The CDR3 is made up of 17 amino acids. In germline, CDR1 is MDHEN, CDR2 SYDVKM. V shed 2 bases and J shed 4 bases, with 18 bases lying between them. The CDR3: CASSLLSGQHLNQPQHF. The CDR3 region has the DNA TGTGCCAGCAGTTTACTATCGGGACAACACCTTAATCAGCCCCAGCATTTT.

The chain combines TRBV28 with TRBJ2-7, with TRBD2 identical over 7 bases. V lost 6 bases to trimming and J lost 3 bases; unmatched junction nucleotides: 8. The CDR3 spans 14 residues. Germline-derived CDR1 and CDR2 are MDHEN and SYDVKM. CDR3 DNA sequence: TGTGCCAGCAGCCGTTTTAGCGGGTACTACGAGCAGTACTTC. As protein: CASSRFSGYYEQYF.

Ten or more counts support this clonotype. The chain is built from TRBV6-1 and TRBJ1-2; 8 bases are a match to TRBD1. Per the germline V gene, CDR1 is MNHNS and CDR2 is SASEGT. This CDR3 spans 14 amino acids. The trim removed 10 bases at V and 5 bases at J, leaving 12 bases unmatched. The CDR3 bases are TGTGCCACCGGGCAGGGGGCGCTTCAATATGGCTACACCTTC. Translated: CATGQGALQYGYTF.

The chain recombines TRBV6-1 with TRBJ1-5; 10 bases line up with TRBD1. The V gene end was trimmed by 5 bases and the J gene end by 2 bases; junction bases not matched to a gene: 6. This CDR3 region has 16 residues. The germline CDR1 and CDR2 sequences are MNHNS and SASEGT. The CDR3 reads CASSRTGGDGNQPQHF. The CDR3 DNA reads TGTGCCAGCAGTCGGACAGGGGGTGATGGCAATCAGCCCCAGCATTTT.

This clonotype showed up many times. The chain is built from TRBV20-1 and TRBJ2-7, with D perhaps TRBD1 (6 bases). This CDR3 is 14 amino acids long. Trimming stripped 0 bases from V and 2 bases from J, with 11 bases between. Germline V gene data show CDR1 as DFQATT and CDR2 as SNEGSKA (reference sequence). The DNA for the CDR3 is TGCAGTGCTAGAGATGGACAGAAGGCCTACGAGCAGTACTTC. Its protein is CSARDGQKAYEQYF.

This clonotype was counted at least ten times. An end of the junction does not agree with germline; a read error may underlie this. The gene calls are TRBV7-7 and TRBJ2-5, with D possibly TRBD1 on 5 matching bases. The CDR3 is made up of 14 amino acids. Germline CDR1 is SSHAT and CDR2 is FNYEAQ (reference sequence). CDR3 DNA sequence: TGTGCTAGCAGCTTAGGAAGGGGAATAGAGACCCAGTACTTC. This translates into CASSLGRGIETQYF.

This clonotype was recorded at least ten times. The CDR3 here is CASSLVPRFRGYEAFF. The CDR3 DNA sequence: TGTGCCAGCAGCTTAGTTCCCCGTTTCAGGGGCTATGAAGCTTTCTTT. The rearrangement joins TRBV11-2 to TRBJ1-1, with D tentatively TRBD1 (6 bases). The CDR3 spans 16 residues. The V end was cut by 1 base, the J end by 7 bases, with 19 bases between. The germline V gene has CDR1 SGHAT and CDR2 FQNNGV. The full variable domain, rest sourced from reference TRBV11-2 and TRBJ1-1, is EAGVAQSPRYKIIEKRQSVAFWCNPISGHATLYWYQQILGQGPKLLIQFQNNGVVDDSQLPKDRFSAERLKGVDSTLKIQPAKLEDSAVYLCASSLVPRFRGYEAFFGQGTRLTVV.

Many counts were recorded for this clonotype. The chain uses TRBV7-8 and TRBJ1-6; 9 bases fit TRBD1. This CDR3 region has 16 residues. V lost 9 bases to trimming and J lost 14 bases; unmatched junction nucleotides: 20. Germline assignment: CDR1 SGHVS and CDR2 FQNEAQ. The CDR3, as DNA: TGTGCCAGTCTTCTCGGGACGGGGACAGGGAGTCGGGCCCTCCACTTT. Its protein product is CASLLGTGTGSRALHF.